The 24 T cell receptor beta chains given below trace back to one sample, sequenced in a study of blood T cells in healthy people across ages. Alongside a J-beta primer mix, a sample-barcoded 5' primer served in a second PCR lasting roughly 6 to 11 cycles. TCRdb recomputed calls from the 5' RACE reads with MiXCR, one row per CDR3 protein. The sample carries some 1.5 million distinct CDR3 sequences, over 25% recorded once. Material: blood. Receptor source: a woman aged 30 to 39 in good health.

The chain joins TRBV29-1 to TRBJ2-4; TRBD1 is a possible D gene (6 bases). The DNA end lines up better with TRBJ2-7; the J call may be wrong. CDR3 length: 14 residues. Germline V gene lookup returns CDR1 SQVTM and CDR2 ANQGSEA. The CDR3 sequence: CSVEANKGGYEQYF. In nucleotides, the CDR3 is TGCAGCGTTGAAGCTAACAAAGGGGGTTACGAGCAGTACTTC.

This clonotype was recorded at least ten times. This chain connects TRBV9 to TRBJ2-5; TRBD2 agrees at 7 bases. Germline V gene sequence: CDR1 SGDLS, CDR2 YYNGEE. The CDR3 runs 13 residues. V gave up 3 bases and J gave up 5 bases; unmatched junction bases: 4. In DNA, the CDR3 is TGTGCCAGCAGCGGGACTAGTGAGGAGACCCAGTACTTC. Its translation is CASSGTSEETQYF.

For this clonotype: The junction differs from germline at one of its ends, possibly a read error. The chain is built from TRBV7-2 and TRBJ2-1; possibly TRBD1 or TRBD2 for D (5 bases each). This CDR3 comprises 14 residues. CDR1 and CDR2 from the germline V gene are SGHTA and FQGNSA. The CDR3 nucleotides read TGTGCCGCCCAGCCCGGCCCCCGGGGCAATGAGCGGTTCTTC. It specifies CAAQPGPRGNERFF.

The gene calls are TRBV18 and TRBJ2-3; 9 bases agree with TRBD1. Trimming at V came to 5 bases and at J to 2 bases, leaving 11 bases not matched to a gene. Germline V lookup: CDR1 KGHSH, CDR2 LQKENI. The CDR3 loop spans 17 amino acids. In DNA form, the CDR3 reads TGTGCCAGCTCAACTCAAACAGGGGGCACTGACACAGATACGCAGTATTTT. Residues: CASSTQTGGTDTDTQYF.

The CDR3 DNA is TGCGCCAGCAGCCTTGGAACAGGGGGCGGTTTAATGGACGAGCAGTACTTC. As protein: CASSLGTGGGLMDEQYF. V usage is TRBV5-1 and J usage is TRBJ2-7, with 9 bases identical to TRBD1. The germline gives CDR1 SGHRS, CDR2 YFSETQ. After removal of 4 bases from V and 5 bases from J, the junction contained 16 bases not matched to a gene. The CDR3 is made up of 17 amino acids.

This clonotype was detected a few times. V and J are TRBV29-1 and TRBJ2-2; 9 positions agree with TRBD1. The CDR3 consists of 15 residues. V lost 8 bases, J lost 4 bases, and 11 bases stayed unmatched. Germline V gene data show CDR1 as SQVTM and CDR2 as ANQGSEA. CDR3 amino acids: CSIIRDRAGTGELFF. The CDR3 coding sequence is TGCAGCATAATCCGGGACAGGGCGGGCACCGGGGAGCTGTTTTTT.

The chain employs TRBV28 and TRBJ2-7; 10 bases are shared with TRBD1. The germline CDR1 and CDR2 sequences are MDHEN and SYDVKM. The V and J ends lost 7 bases and 2 bases, in that order; junction bases with no gene match: 8. This CDR3 has 15 residues. CDR3 amino acids: CASIGWGTGAYEQYF. Written as DNA, the CDR3 is TGTGCCAGCATTGGTTGGGGGACAGGGGCCTACGAGCAGTACTTC.

The chain combines TRBV19 with TRBJ1-5; 7 bases align to TRBD1. CDR1 is LNHDA and CDR2 is SQIVND in the germline V gene (reference sequence). V shed 3 bases and J 3 bases; nucleotides not matched to a gene: 2. The CDR3 is 14 amino acids. As DNA, the CDR3 is TGTGCCAGTAGTATGGGACAGATCAATCAGCCCCAGCATTTT. Its protein is CASSMGQINQPQHF.

This clonotype was counted ten times or more. The rearrangement joins TRBV10-1 to TRBJ2-1; 7 bases match TRBD1. Trimming removed 6 bases from V and 3 bases from J; junction bases left unmatched: 5. Per germline, CDR1 WNHNN and CDR2 SYGVQD (reference sequence). This CDR3 has 14 residues. CDR3 nucleotides: TGCGCCAGCAGCCGGGACAGAAACTACAATGAGCAGTTCTTC. Protein product: CASSRDRNYNEQFF.

Comments on this clonotype: Being one base from a much bigger clone, this may be a read error. V and J are TRBV28 and TRBJ2-7; D might be TRBD2 (6 bases). The germline gives CDR1 MDHEN, CDR2 SYDVKM. CDR3 length equals 14 residues. Trimming stripped 6 bases from V and 10 bases from J, with 22 bases between. The CDR3 here is CASSPGTSTEAQYF. CDR3 nucleotides: TGTGCCAGCAGCCCGGGAACTAGCACCGAGGCCCAGTACTTC.

The gene calls are TRBV5-1 and TRBJ2-3, with TRBD1 matching 9 bases. CDR3 size: 16 residues. Per the germline V gene, CDR1 is SGHRS and CDR2 is YFSETQ. V gave up 3 bases and J gave up 4 bases; unmatched junction bases: 9. The CDR3: CASSSAPGQGPDTQYF. CDR3 sequence (DNA): TGCGCCAGCAGCTCCGCTCCGGGACAGGGCCCAGATACGCAGTATTTT.

On this clonotype: A read error may be the cause here, since a much bigger clone is one base away. The chain couples TRBV12-3 or TRBV12-4 to TRBJ2-5, with 8 nucleotides matching TRBD2. J lost 2 bases, V lost 6 bases, and 5 bases had no gene match. This CDR3 spans 14 amino acids. The CDR3, as DNA: TGTGCCAGCAGGTCCTTAGCGGGGCAAGAGACCCAGTACTTC. It translates to CASRSLAGQETQYF.

This clonotype occurred a few times. The chain combines TRBV7-2 with TRBJ2-7; D is unclear. Trimming pared 10 bases from V and 1 base from J, leaving 14 bases between. There are 13 residues in the CDR3. CDR1 is SGHTA, CDR2 FQGNSA, per germline. This chain's CDR3 is CATRVSLSYEQYF. The CDR3 region has the DNA TGTGCCACGCGCGTTTCCTTGTCCTACGAGCAGTACTTC.

V is TRBV5-1 and J is TRBJ2-6; D is possibly TRBD1 (5 bases). The CDR3 consists of 15 residues. Per germline, CDR1 SGHRS and CDR2 YFSETQ. V was trimmed by 4 bases and J by 2 bases, leaving 10 bases between them. Here the CDR3 reads CASSDARAGANVLTF. DNA of the CDR3: TGCGCCAGCAGCGACGCCAGGGCTGGGGCCAACGTCCTGACTTTC.

This clonotype was counted at least ten times. The chain is built from TRBV12-3 or TRBV12-4 and TRBJ1-2, with no clear D. Trimming stripped 1 base from V and 8 bases from J, with 5 bases between. This CDR3 has 11 amino acids. CDR3 nucleotide sequence: TGTGCCAGCAGTTTAGGGTGGGGCTACACCTTC. This sequence encodes CASSLGWGYTF.

This clonotype was counted only a few times. CDR3 sequence: CASSISYQPQHF. The CDR3 DNA reads as TGTGCCAGCAGTATTAGTTATCAGCCCCAGCATTTT. J is TRBJ1-5 and V is TRBV12-3 or TRBV12-4; D is unresolved. V lost 5 bases, J lost 5 bases, and 7 bases lay in between. CDR3 length equals 12 residues.

This rearrangement joins TRBV5-6 to TRBJ2-4, with D possibly TRBD2 on 6 matching bases. TRBJ2-7 explains the end of the DNA better; the J call may be wrong. Germline V gene data show CDR1 as SGHDT and CDR2 as YYEEEE. The CDR3 extends over 15 amino acids. CDR3 residues: CASSPEGRGAYEQYF. The CDR3, as DNA: TGTGCCAGCAGCCCGGAGGGGCGCGGGGCCTACGAGCAGTACTTC.

The chain is built from TRBV11-2 and TRBJ2-5; D is unresolved. The CDR3 contains 13 residues. From germline, CDR1 is SGHAT and CDR2 FQNNGV. Trimming removed 5 bases from V and 11 bases from J, with 18 bases in between. This chain's CDR3 is CASSPPWNNEQYF. The CDR3 nucleotides are TGTGCCAGCAGCCCCCCATGGAACAATGAGCAGTACTTC. Based on the CDR3 plus reference TRBV11-2 and TRBJ2-5, the full variable domain is EAGVAQSPRYKIIEKRQSVAFWCNPISGHATLYWYQQILGQGPKLLIQFQNNGVVDDSQLPKDRFSAERLKGVDSTLKIQPAKLEDSAVYLCASSPPWNNEQYFGPGTRLLVL.

In its sample, this clonotype was seen a few times. V usage is TRBV5-6 and J usage is TRBJ2-1; D gene ambiguous. The ends were cut back, 1 base at V and 6 bases at J, with 5 bases in the middle. Germline V gene lookup returns CDR1 SGHDT and CDR2 YYEEEE. CDR3 length: 12 amino acids. The chain's CDR3 is CASSLHPNEQFF. The CDR3 DNA reads TGTGCCAGCAGCTTGCACCCCAATGAGCAGTTCTTC.

V and J are TRBV29-1 and TRBJ1-1; tentative D call: TRBD1 (6 bases). V was pared by 7 bases and J by 0 bases, with 12 bases between. The CDR3 has 13 amino acids. The germline gives CDR1 SQVTM, CDR2 ANQGSEA. The CDR3 reads CSERQAVNTEAFF. The CDR3 DNA is TGCAGCGAACGACAGGCGGTGAACACTGAAGCTTTCTTT.

This clonotype was counted at least ten times. This chain connects TRBV20-1 to TRBJ2-3; TRBD2 might be the D (6 bases). Germline V gene sequence: CDR1 DFQATT, CDR2 SNEGSKA (reference sequence). V lost 1 base and J 1 base, leaving 9 bases between the germline ends. The CDR3 is 14 residues long. The CDR3 spells CSARVSGRTDTQYF. CDR3 DNA: TGCAGTGCTAGAGTTAGCGGTCGCACAGATACGCAGTATTTT.

To note about this clonotype: One end of the junction varies from germline; a read error may be responsible. The chain recombines TRBV6-5 with TRBJ2-4; TRBD2 might be the D (6 bases). The CDR3 consists of 16 residues. Germline V gene sequence: CDR1 MNHEY, CDR2 SVGAGI. CDR3 nucleotides: TGTGCCAGCAGTCACTCAACTAGCAGAGTACACAATGAGCAGTACTTC. It codes for CASSHSTSRVHNEQYF.

The sample holds many counts of this clonotype. DNA for the CDR3: TGTGCCAGCAGCCAGCAGGGCTATGGCTACACCTTC. It specifies CASSQQGYGYTF. This sequence joins TRBV7-2 and TRBJ1-2; TRBD1 might be the D (5 bases). V lost 5 bases and J 4 bases, leaving 8 bases between the germline ends. Germline values: CDR1 SGHTA, CDR2 FQGNSA. The CDR3 spans 12 residues.

This clonotype was counted between two and nine times. The CDR3 DNA is TGCAGTGCGGGCAGGGGTGACAATCAGCCCCAGCATTTT. Translation: CSAGRGDNQPQHF. The chain carries TRBV20-1 and TRBJ1-5; TRBD1 might be the D (6 bases). CDR1 and CDR2 (germline): DFQATT, SNEGSKA (reference sequence). CDR3 size: 13 residues. Trimming removed 6 bases at V and 3 bases at J, with 12 bases between.